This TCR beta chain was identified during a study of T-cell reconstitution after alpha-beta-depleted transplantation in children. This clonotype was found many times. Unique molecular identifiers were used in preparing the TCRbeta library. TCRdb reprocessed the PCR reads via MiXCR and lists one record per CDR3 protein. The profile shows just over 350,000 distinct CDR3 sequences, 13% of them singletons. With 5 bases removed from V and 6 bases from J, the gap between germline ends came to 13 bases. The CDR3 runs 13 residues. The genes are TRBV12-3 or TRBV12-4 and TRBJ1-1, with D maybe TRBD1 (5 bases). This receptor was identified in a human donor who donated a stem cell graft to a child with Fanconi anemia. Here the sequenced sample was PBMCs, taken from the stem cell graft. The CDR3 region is CASSPGSRAEAFF. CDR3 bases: TGTGCCAGCAGTCCAGGGTCGAGGGCTGAAGCTTTCTTT.